This T cell receptor beta chain came from a study of T-cell reconstitution after alpha-beta-depleted transplantation in children. Library preparation (for TCRbeta) was performed with unique molecular identifiers. TCRdb ran MiXCR on the PCR reads and lists one entry per CDR3 protein. The data show about 500,000 distinct CDR3 sequences, with about 30% seen just once and 2% to 3% held by the top ten. Losses at the gene ends were 6 bases for V and 4 bases for J; bases not matched to a gene: 7. The CDR3 contains 15 residues. The chain employs TRBV12-3 or TRBV12-4 and TRBJ2-1, with TRBD2 identical over 9 bases. This clonotype was obtained from a human donor who donated a stem cell graft to a child with aplastic anemia. The sample consisted of PBMCs from the stem cell graft donor, taken from the stem cell graft. CDR3 protein: CASSYSGSAYNEQFF. In DNA, the CDR3 is TGTGCCAGCAGCTATAGCGGGAGTGCTTACAATGAGCAGTTCTTC.